The clone carrying this TCR beta chain was counted once. Its target is not known. The CDR3 has 13 residues. V was cut by 0 bases and J by 3 bases, with 6 bases left in between. CDR1 is KGHSH, CDR2 LQKENI, per germline. In TCRdb, the 5' RACE reads were re-called with MiXCR into one record per CDR3 protein. Counted here are some 280,000 distinct CDR3 sequences, roughly 15% occurring once; the ten biggest clones make up roughly 20%. This record belongs to a study of T-cell memory formation after mild COVID-19. Study-wide findings and caveats: CD4+ contracting clones were mainly CM and EM; CD8+ ones, EMRA.

The sequenced material came from PBMCs or a T cell subset sorted from them (not recorded which). V usage is TRBV18 and J usage is TRBJ2-7; D is possibly TRBD2 (5 bases). The TCR sequence derives from a man aged 18 to 29 who had mild COVID-19 (a few samples of this study predate the infection). Cell type and time point are not known. CDR3 region: CASSPPGSYEQYV. The CDR3 DNA is TGTGCCAGCTCACCACCAGGGAGCTACGAGCAGTACGTC.